This passage covers 14 T cell receptor beta chains from one sample sequenced in a study of control samples from healthy donors and cancer patients (dated by TCRdb to 2018 to 2021). Libraries came from the immunoSEQ multiplex PCR assay. Entries here come from immuneACCESS through TCRdb and include only in-frame sequences with V and J called. Some clones fail to appear in such tables; in the studies checked, an unresolved V gene covers under half of the shortfall, and the cause of the remainder is unknown. In all, the sample holds approximately 86,000 clones, and about 85% of those were seen once. The ten largest account for over 2% of the sample. Sequencing was performed on blood. These TCRs come from a woman aged 40 to 55 in good health.

The chain has TRBV10-3 and TRBJ1-2, with D possibly matching TRBD1 (6 bases). CDR3 length equals 15 residues. Trimming removed 3 bases at V and 4 bases at J, with 15 bases between. CDR1 is ENHRY, CDR2 SYGVKD, per germline. The CDR3 nucleotides are TGTGCCATCAGTGATACAGGGTCCGCCTTCTATGGCTACACCTTC. It encodes CAISDTGSAFYGYTF.

The V gene is TRBV4-2, the J gene TRBJ2-7; D uncertain. The CDR3 has 15 amino acids. Germline CDR1 reads LGHNA; CDR2 reads YNFKEQ. V was trimmed by 4 bases and J by 0 bases, leaving 13 bases between them. The CDR3 DNA sequence: TGTGCCAGCAGCCCCGGGCCCGAATTCTCCTACGAGCAGTACTTC. This sequence encodes CASSPGPEFSYEQYF.

J is TRBJ2-7 and V is TRBV5-6; either TRBD1 or TRBD2 may supply D (5 bases each). The length of the CDR3 is 14 residues. V was cut by 4 bases and J by 0 bases, with 11 bases left in between. CDR1 SGHDT and CDR2 YYEEEE come from the germline V gene. The CDR3 region is CASSIGTASYEQYF. The CDR3 DNA reads TGTGCCAGCAGCATAGGGACGGCCTCCTACGAGCAGTACTTC.

The V and J genes are TRBV2 and TRBJ2-5; no firm D call. This CDR3 spans 14 amino acids. CDR1 and CDR2 from the germline V gene are SNHLY and FYNNEI. Trimming took 2 bases from V and 5 from J, leaving 12 bases between them. Here the CDR3 DNA reads TGTGCCAGCAGTGAACAGCCAAGGCGTGAGACCCAGTACTTC. It encodes CASSEQPRRETQYF.

The V gene is TRBV6-2 or TRBV6-3, the J gene TRBJ2-4; possibly TRBD1 or TRBD2 for D (7 bases each). V was shortened by 2 bases and J by 3 bases, with 14 bases between the two germline ends. The CDR3 extends over 16 amino acids. Looked up from germline, CDR1 is MNHEY and CDR2 is SVGEGT. This CDR3 reads CASSYPARGGKNIQYF. The CDR3 region has the DNA TGTGCCAGCAGTTACCCCGCCAGGGGGGGCAAAAACATTCAGTACTTC.

This clone came up a few times. The sample has other DNA sequences that encode this CDR3 too. The chain couples TRBV5-1 to TRBJ1-1; no clear D. There are 15 residues in the CDR3. Germline CDR1 reads SGHRS; CDR2 reads YFSETQ. V was clipped by 0 bases and J by 7 bases, with 16 bases between them. The CDR3 DNA sequence: TGCGCCAGCAGCTTGGTAGTGGGCGCGGGTAATGAAGCTTTCTTT. It codes for CASSLVVGAGNEAFF.

This clone was counted a few times. The genes are TRBV2 and TRBJ2-2, with a tentative D call TRBD1 (6 bases). The CDR3 runs 16 residues. Per the germline V gene, CDR1 is SNHLY and CDR2 is FYNNEI. The ends were cut back, 1 base at V and 4 bases at J, with 13 bases in the middle. The CDR3, as DNA: TGTGCCAGCAGTGAAGTGGGGGCGCAGGTCACCGGGGAGCTGTTTTTT. Protein sequence: CASSEVGAQVTGELFF.

V is TRBV12-3 or TRBV12-4 and J is TRBJ1-1; weak D call: TRBD1 (5 bases). Deletions cut 3 bases from V and 10 bases from J, with 12 bases between. The CDR3 spans 12 residues. CDR3 nucleotides: TGTGCCAGCAGTTTGAAGGGGCCGGGAGCTTTCTTT. Encoded protein: CASSLKGPGAFF.

This rearrangement joins TRBV6-5 to TRBJ1-5; D unclear. Germline CDR1 MNHEY, CDR2 SVGAGI. This CDR3 is built from 13 residues. CDR3 amino acids: CATGSVIGQPQHF. The CDR3 DNA reads TGTGCGACCGGATCGGTTATCGGTCAGCCCCAGCATTTT.

This chain links TRBV2 with TRBJ1-1, with 12 bases matching TRBD1. After removal of 6 bases from V and 8 bases from J, the junction contained 10 bases not matched to a gene. The CDR3 sequence is 15 residues long. CDR1 SNHLY and CDR2 FYNNEI come from the germline V gene. In DNA form, the CDR3 reads TGTGCCAGCAGAGAGGGACAGGGGGCGTTAAAGGAAGCTTTCTTT. Translating it yields CASREGQGALKEAFF. Looking up the rest from reference TRBV2 and TRBJ1-1 gives the full variable domain: EPEVTQTPSHQVTQMGQEVILRCVPISNHLYFYWYRQILGQKVEFLVSFYNNEISEKSEIFDDQFSVERPDGSNFTLKIRSTKLEDSAMYFCASREGQGALKEAFFGQGTRLTVV.

The rearrangement joins TRBV7-6 to TRBJ2-3; 10 bases map to TRBD2. Germline CDR1 is SGHVS and CDR2 is FNYEAQ. The CDR3 spans 15 residues. Unmatched junction bases numbered 0, after V lost 3 bases and J lost 0 bases. In DNA form, the CDR3 reads TGTGCCAGCAGCTTTAGCGGGGGGAGCACAGATACGCAGTATTTT. Protein product: CASSFSGGSTDTQYF. The complete variable domain, with remaining parts taken from reference TRBV7-6 and TRBJ2-3, reads GAGVSQSPRYKVTKRGQDVALRCDPISGHVSLYWYRQALGQGPEFLTYFNYEAQQDKSGLPNDRFSAERPEGSISTLTIQRTEQRDSAMYRCASSFSGGSTDTQYFGPGTRLTVL.

The chain employs TRBV24-1 and TRBJ2-2; 7 positions match TRBD1. The V and J ends lost 1 base and 5 bases, in that order; junction bases with no gene match: 6. The CDR3 sequence is 16 residues long. CDR1 is KGHDR, CDR2 SFDVKD, per germline. CDR3 loop: CATSDLPSTGTGELFF. CDR3 nucleotides: TGTGCCACCAGTGATTTACCTTCGACAGGGACCGGGGAGCTGTTTTTT.

The chain recombines TRBV4-1 with TRBJ1-1; D not certain. The CDR3 covers 15 residues. Germline CDR1 and CDR2: MGHRA and YSYEKL. Between the trimmed V and J ends, which lost 5 bases and 0 bases, there was a span of 13 bases. CDR3: CASSWTGRMNTEAFF. The CDR3 DNA sequence: TGCGCCAGCAGCTGGACGGGAAGGATGAACACTGAAGCTTTCTTT.

V is TRBV9 and J is TRBJ2-5; D tentatively reads TRBD1 or TRBD2 (5 bases each). CDR3 length: 16 residues. V gave up 1 base and J gave up 4 bases, with 17 bases separating them. Per the germline V gene, CDR1 is SGDLS and CDR2 is YYNGEE. The CDR3 protein is CASSVRGHYGGETQYF. Written as DNA, the CDR3 is TGTGCCAGCAGCGTAAGGGGTCACTACGGAGGAGAGACCCAGTACTTC.